The 14 T cell receptor beta chains listed next were all sequenced from one sample in a study of blood T cell repertoires in COVID-19. TCRdb's copy holds only in-frame clones and misses some; the assay was immunoSEQ multiplex PCR. The sample records around 300,000 clones, about nine tenths being singletons. What was sequenced was peripheral blood. Every receptor here comes from a man aged 45-60 years with acute or convalescent COVID-19.

The chain carries TRBV3-1 (or the pseudogene TRBV3-2) and TRBJ2-5; the D is unclear. CDR1 and CDR2 from the germline V gene are LGHDT and YNNKEL (reference sequence). The ends were cut back, 0 bases at V and 2 bases at J, with 13 bases in the middle. This CDR3 contains 16 residues. The CDR3 loop reads CASSQDLLVTQETQYF. CDR3 sequence (DNA): TGTGCCAGCAGCCAAGATCTTCTCGTGACACAAGAGACCCAGTACTTC.

This sequence joins TRBV4-1 and TRBJ1-1; no firm D call. Per the germline V gene, CDR1 is MGHRA and CDR2 is YSYEKL. V lost 1 base to trimming and J lost 7 bases, with 7 bases between them. This CDR3 spans 12 amino acids. The CDR3 here is CASSQGPLEAFF. Here the CDR3 DNA reads TGCGCCAGCAGCCAAGGTCCCCTTGAAGCTTTCTTT.

This clone has just a few counts. The J gene is TRBJ2-3, the V gene TRBV3-1 (or the pseudogene TRBV3-2); no firm D call. CDR3 length: 18 amino acids. Trimming shortened V by 0 bases and J by 1 base, and 17 bases separated the two germline ends. The germline V gene encodes CDR1 LGHDT and CDR2 YNNKEL (reference sequence). The CDR3 loop reads CASSQDLSNAVGTDTQYF. Here the CDR3 DNA reads TGTGCCAGCAGCCAAGATCTTAGTAACGCCGTCGGCACAGATACGCAGTATTTT.

The gene calls are TRBV27 and TRBJ2-7; maybe TRBD1 (5 bases). The CDR3 has 14 amino acids. Germline lookup yields CDR1 MNHEY and CDR2 SMNVEV (reference sequence). The ends were cut back, 5 bases at V and 4 bases at J, with 15 bases in the middle. CDR3: CASSNRGRAYEQYF. The CDR3 region has the DNA TGTGCCAGCAGTAACCGTGGCAGGGCTTACGAGCAGTACTTC.

With regard to this clone: At one boundary the junction diverges from the germline segment, which might be a read error. V gene TRBV11-2 combines with J gene TRBJ1-1; TRBD1 might be the D (6 bases). Germline loops: CDR1 SGHAT, CDR2 FQNNGV. This CDR3 contains 13 residues. CDR3 residues: CASSLGRDTQAFF. DNA of the CDR3: TGTGCCAGCAGCTTAGGCAGGGACACTCAAGCTTTCTTT. Using reference TRBV11-2 and TRBJ1-1 for the parts outside the CDR3, the full variable domain is EAGVAQSPRYKIIEKRQSVAFWCNPISGHATLYWYQQILGQGPKLLIQFQNNGVVDDSQLPKDRFSAERLKGVDSTLKIQPAKLEDSAVYLCASSLGRDTQAFFGQGTRLTVV.

V usage is TRBV6-5 and J usage is TRBJ1-5; TRBD1 aligns across 8 bases. Germline lookup yields CDR1 MNHEY and CDR2 SVGAGI. Germline trimming cut 6 bases from V and 9 bases from J; bases unmatched to any gene: 7. CDR3 length: 13 amino acids. CDR3 bases: TGTGCCAGCAGGACAGGGGTAGGAGGGCCCCAGCATTTT. Encoded protein: CASRTGVGGPQHF.

The chain is built from TRBV9 and TRBJ2-2; 7 bases line up with TRBD1. The CDR3 is 16 amino acids. Looked up from germline, CDR1 is SGDLS and CDR2 is YYNGEE. With V trimmed by 4 bases and J by 6 bases, 12 bases remained unmatched. This CDR3 is CASSYIQVTGAGELFF. The CDR3 coding sequence is TGTGCCAGCAGCTACATTCAAGTCACAGGGGCCGGGGAGCTGTTTTTT.

CDR3 region: CASSLVGQGGNTEAFF. The CDR3 DNA reads as TGCGCCAGCAGCTTGGTCGGACAGGGAGGGAACACTGAAGCTTTCTTT. The chain links TRBV5-1 to TRBJ1-1; 8 bases agree with TRBD1. Germline loops: CDR1 SGHRS, CDR2 YFSETQ. The length of the CDR3 is 16 residues. The V and J ends lost 0 bases and 1 base, in that order; junction bases with no gene match: 5.

The J gene is TRBJ1-6, the V gene TRBV9, with 9 bases that match TRBD1. Germline assignment: CDR1 SGDLS and CDR2 YYNGEE. The CDR3 sequence is 14 residues long. V was clipped by 3 bases and J by 13 bases; unmatched bases: 8. The CDR3 bases are TGTGCCAGCAGCGCCGGGACAGGGATTAGCCCCCTCCACTTT. It translates to CASSAGTGISPLHF.

The rearrangement links TRBV27 to TRBJ1-1; the D gene is possibly TRBD1 (5 bases). This CDR3 is built from 17 residues. V was clipped by 3 bases and J by 1 base, with 18 bases between them. In germline, CDR1 is MNHEY, CDR2 SMNVEV (reference sequence). The CDR3 coding sequence is TGTGCCAGCAGTTTTTATGGGCGGGGGTTCGGGAACACTGAAGCTTTCTTT. This encodes CASSFYGRGFGNTEAFF.

V and J are TRBV4-1 and TRBJ1-2; D remains ambiguous. With 0 bases removed from V and 8 bases from J, the gap between germline ends came to 10 bases. CDR1 and CDR2 (germline): MGHRA, YSYEKL. The CDR3 has 13 amino acids. In nucleotides, the CDR3 is TGCGCCAGCAGCCAAGAGCCGGGGAGAGGCTACACCTTC. It codes for CASSQEPGRGYTF.

V is TRBV2 and J is TRBJ2-1; D is uncertain. Germline-derived CDR1 and CDR2 are SNHLY and FYNNEI. This CDR3 spans 13 amino acids. Trimming removed 0 bases from V and 12 bases from J, with 12 bases in between. CDR3: CASSEAEVFVQFF. CDR3 coding DNA: TGTGCCAGCAGTGAAGCTGAGGTGTTTGTGCAGTTCTTC.

The sample holds one count of this clone. The rearrangement uses TRBV4-2 and TRBJ1-1; 7 nucleotides align to TRBD1. The CDR3 sequence is 14 residues long. Germline V gene sequence: CDR1 LGHNA, CDR2 YNFKEQ. Trimming at V came to 1 base and at J to 6 bases, leaving 5 bases not matched to a gene. CDR3 DNA: TGTGCCAGCAGCCAAGGGGACAGAGGGGCTGAAGCTTTCTTT. As protein: CASSQGDRGAEAFF.

The CDR3 bases are TGCGCCAGCAGTGAGGCATACAGGGGGCTAAATGAGCAGTTCTTC. It is translated as CASSEAYRGLNEQFF. The chain has TRBV10-1 and TRBJ2-1, with 9 positions matching TRBD1. CDR1 and CDR2 (germline): WNHNN, SYGVQD (reference sequence). This CDR3 comprises 15 residues. The V and J ends lost 2 bases and 7 bases, in that order; junction bases with no gene match: 6.